This TCR beta chain is from a study of CD8 T cells in Susac syndrome. Blood CD8+ and CD4+ T cells underwent high-throughput TCR beta sequencing. Treatment-naive patients with stable or active relapsing-remitting disease served as multiple sclerosis controls. TEMRA cells were enriched by FACS, and CD4+ and CD8+ T cells were negatively isolated. RNA amounts of about 0.5 to 1 ug underwent reverse transcription with random hexamers. TCRdb processed the immunoSEQ multiplex PCR reads anew with MiXCR; each CDR3 protein has one entry. The sample contains 330,000 or so distinct CDR3 sequences, approximately 89% of which appear only once. V was pared by 4 bases and J by 3 bases, with 22 bases between. Germline-derived CDR1 and CDR2 are SGHDN and FVKESK. The CDR3 runs to 17 residues.

The clonotype originates from a human donor with multiple sclerosis. Specimen: CD8+ T cells from PBMCs. The genes are TRBV14 and TRBJ2-7; D may match TRBD1 or TRBD2 (5 bases each). The CDR3 DNA follows: TGTGCCAGCAGCCCCGCAATCTCCGGGACCCTCCTCTACGAGCAGTACTTC. Its protein product is CASSPAISGTLLYEQYF. Full variable domain (remainder filled in from reference TRBV14 and TRBJ2-7): EAGVTQFPSHSVIEKGQTVTLRCDPISGHDNLYWYRRVMGKEIKFLLHFVKESKQDESGMPNNRFLAERTGGTYSTLKVQPAELEDSGVYFCASSPAISGTLLYEQYFGPGTRLTVT.